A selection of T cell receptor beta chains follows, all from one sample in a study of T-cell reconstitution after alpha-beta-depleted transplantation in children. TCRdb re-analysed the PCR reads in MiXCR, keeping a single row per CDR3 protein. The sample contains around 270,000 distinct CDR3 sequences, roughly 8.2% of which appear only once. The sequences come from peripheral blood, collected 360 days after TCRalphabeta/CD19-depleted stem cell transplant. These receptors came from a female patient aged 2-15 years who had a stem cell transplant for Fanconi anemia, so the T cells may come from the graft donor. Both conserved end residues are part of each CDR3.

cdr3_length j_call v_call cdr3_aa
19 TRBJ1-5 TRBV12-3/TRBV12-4 CAFSFQPGRGLISNQPQHF
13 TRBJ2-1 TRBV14 CASSLLLDDEQFF
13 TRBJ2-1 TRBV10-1 CASSPGGTGEQFF
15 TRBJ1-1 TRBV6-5 CASSYSVTGNTEAFF
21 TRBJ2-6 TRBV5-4 CASSFHSFRDRVDSGANVLTF
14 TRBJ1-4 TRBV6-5 CASSTGTNNEKLFF
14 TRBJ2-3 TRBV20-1 CSARRAASTDTQYF
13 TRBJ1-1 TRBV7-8 CASSPDGGLEAFF
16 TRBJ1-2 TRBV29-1 CSVDREDTMVNYGYTF
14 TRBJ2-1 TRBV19 CASNRGIPYNEQFF
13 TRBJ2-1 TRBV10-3 CATLTSGGNEQFF
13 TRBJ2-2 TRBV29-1 CSVETQNTGELFF
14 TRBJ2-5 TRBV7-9 CASSPSRTLETQYF
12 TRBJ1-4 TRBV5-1 CASSLTGEKLFF
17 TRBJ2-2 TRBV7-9 CASRGRDTKINTGELFF
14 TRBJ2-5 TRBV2 CASSEANELETQYF
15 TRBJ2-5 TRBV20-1 CSAGYSGSMGETQYF
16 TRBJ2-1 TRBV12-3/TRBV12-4 CASSRRLGESYNEQFF
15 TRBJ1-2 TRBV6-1 CASSEEGSRIYGYTF
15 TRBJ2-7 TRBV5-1 CASSLGGQLLGEQYF
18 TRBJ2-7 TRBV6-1 CASSELGTGSMEVDEQYF
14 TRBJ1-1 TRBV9 CASSVHKGGTEAFF
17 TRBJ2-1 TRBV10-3 CAISVIKRSGDMDEQFF
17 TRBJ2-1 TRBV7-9 CSSSLLFRGKAYNEQFF
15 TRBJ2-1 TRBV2 CASTRTGLAYNEQFF
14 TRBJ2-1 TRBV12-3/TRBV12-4 CASSWSFGGDEQFF
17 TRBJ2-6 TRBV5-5 CASSLGTGGSGANVLTF
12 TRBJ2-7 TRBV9 CASGRTGSPQYF
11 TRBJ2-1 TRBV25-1 CASRGYNEQFF
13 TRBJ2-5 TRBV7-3 CASSSSGTETQYF
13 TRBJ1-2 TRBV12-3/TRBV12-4 CASTSASPGGYTF
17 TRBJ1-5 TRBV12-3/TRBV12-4 CASSPQGDLRSNQPQHF
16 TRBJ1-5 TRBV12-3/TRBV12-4 CASSPSLDRINQPQHF
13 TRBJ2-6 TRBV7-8 CASNLEGANVLTF
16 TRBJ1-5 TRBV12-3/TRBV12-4 CASSLFEGPPNQPQHF
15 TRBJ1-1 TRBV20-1 CSAPTPTGLGTEAFF
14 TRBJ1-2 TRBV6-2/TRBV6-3 CASSYSPDVYGYTF
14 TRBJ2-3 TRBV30 CAWSWEGGADTQYF
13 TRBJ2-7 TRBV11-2 CASSLFSIGEQYF
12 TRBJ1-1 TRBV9 CASSKTATEAFF
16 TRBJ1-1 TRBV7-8 CASSLMAAPWDTEAFF
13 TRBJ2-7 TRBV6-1 CASSLGGGTEQYF
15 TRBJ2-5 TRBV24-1 CATSDSDRLGETQYF
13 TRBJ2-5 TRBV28 CASSLTYQETQYF
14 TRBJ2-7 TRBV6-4 CASSAGSELYEQYF
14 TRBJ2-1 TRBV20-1 CSSAPAGGSSEQFF
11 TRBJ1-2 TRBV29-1 CSVTISYGYTF
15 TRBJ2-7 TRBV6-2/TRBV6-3 CASSFSGLGGTEQYF
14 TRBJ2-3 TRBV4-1 CASSQSSATDTQYF
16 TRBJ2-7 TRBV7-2 CASSRQREVPSYEQYF
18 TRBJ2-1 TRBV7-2 CASSPKPGLAGGYNEQFF
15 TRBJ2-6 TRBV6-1 CASSRGQSGANVLTF
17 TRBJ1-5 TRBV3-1 CASSQVRVTAFNQPQHF
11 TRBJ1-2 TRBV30 CAWSVQYGYTF
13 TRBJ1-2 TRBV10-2 CASTIGHPYGYTF
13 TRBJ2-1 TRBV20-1 CSANDRIYNEQFF
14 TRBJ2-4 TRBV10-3 CAISVTLSGNIQYF
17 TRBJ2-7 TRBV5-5 CASSPQPGQGLPNEQYF
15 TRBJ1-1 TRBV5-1 CASSSDRGRGTEAFF
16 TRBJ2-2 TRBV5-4 CASSLGASGNTGELFF